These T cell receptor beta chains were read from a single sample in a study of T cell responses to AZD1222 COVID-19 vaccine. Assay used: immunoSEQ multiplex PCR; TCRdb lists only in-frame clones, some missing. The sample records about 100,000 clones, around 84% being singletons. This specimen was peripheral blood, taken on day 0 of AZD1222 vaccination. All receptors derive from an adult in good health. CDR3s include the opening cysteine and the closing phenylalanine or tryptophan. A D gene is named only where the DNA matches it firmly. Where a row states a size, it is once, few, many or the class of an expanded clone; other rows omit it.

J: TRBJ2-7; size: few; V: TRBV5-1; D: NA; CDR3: CASSLEGTPSREQYF; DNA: TGCGCCAGCAGCTTGGAGGGGACTCCCTCACGGGAGCAGTACTTC
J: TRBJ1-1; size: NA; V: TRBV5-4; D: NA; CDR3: CASSLGHPAATEAFF; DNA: TGTGCCAGCAGCTTGGGACACCCGGCGGCCACTGAAGCTTTCTTT
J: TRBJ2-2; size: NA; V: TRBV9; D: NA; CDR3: CASSVAAQSGELFF; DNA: TGTGCCAGCAGCGTAGCCGCACAGAGCGGGGAGCTGTTTTTT
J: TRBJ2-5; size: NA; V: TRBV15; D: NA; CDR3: CATSRDRLAQETQYF; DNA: TGTGCCACCAGCAGAGATCGGCTAGCCCAAGAGACCCAGTACTTC
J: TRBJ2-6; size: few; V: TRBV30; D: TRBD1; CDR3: CACRPDRASGANVLTF; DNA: TGTGCCTGCCGGCCGGACAGGGCCTCTGGGGCCAACGTCCTGACTTTC
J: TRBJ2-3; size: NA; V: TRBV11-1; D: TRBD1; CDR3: CASSLGRGRRDTQYF; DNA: TGTGCCAGCAGCTTAGGCAGGGGGCGCAGGGATACGCAGTATTTT
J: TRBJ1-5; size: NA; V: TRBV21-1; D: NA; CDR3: CASSPRPDRGFSNQPQHF; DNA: TGTGCCAGCAGCCCTCGTCCGGACAGGGGTTTTAGCAATCAGCCCCAGCATTTT
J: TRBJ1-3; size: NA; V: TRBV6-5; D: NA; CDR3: CASGQGRGPGNTIYF; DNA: TGTGCCAGCGGCCAGGGTAGAGGGCCTGGAAACACCATATATTTT
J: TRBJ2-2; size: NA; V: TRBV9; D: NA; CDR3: CASSASIGELFF; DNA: TGTGCCAGCAGCGCTAGCATCGGGGAGCTGTTTTTT
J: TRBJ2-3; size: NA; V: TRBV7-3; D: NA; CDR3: CASSRNSGGTQYF; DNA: TGTGCCAGCAGCCGGAACAGTGGTGGGACGCAGTATTTT
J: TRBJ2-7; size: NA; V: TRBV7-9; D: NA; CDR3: CASSPQTLSGQYF; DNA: TGTGCCAGCAGCCCGCAGACCTTATCTGGGCAGTACTTC
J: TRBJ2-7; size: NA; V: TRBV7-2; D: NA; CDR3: CASSLVPGPYEQYF; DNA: TGTGCCAGCAGCTTAGTCCCCGGACCCTACGAGCAGTACTTC
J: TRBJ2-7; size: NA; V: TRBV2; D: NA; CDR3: CASSLQGGETYEQYF; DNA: TGTGCCAGCAGTCTACAAGGGGGGGAAACCTACGAGCAGTACTTC
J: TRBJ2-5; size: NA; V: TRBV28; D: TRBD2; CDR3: CASSSPGLAAQETQYF; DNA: TGTGCCAGCAGTTCACCTGGACTAGCGGCCCAAGAGACCCAGTACTTC
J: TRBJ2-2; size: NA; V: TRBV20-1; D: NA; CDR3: CSASPRDNTGELFF; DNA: TGCAGTGCTAGTCCCAGGGACAACACCGGGGAGCTGTTTTTT
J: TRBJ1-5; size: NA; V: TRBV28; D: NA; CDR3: CASSQQGPQHF; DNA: TGTGCCAGCAGTCAACAGGGTCCCCAGCATTTT
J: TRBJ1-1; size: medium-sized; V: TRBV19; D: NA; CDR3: CASSNPTAVRTEAFF; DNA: TGTGCCAGTAGTAACCCGACAGCGGTGAGAACTGAAGCTTTCTTT
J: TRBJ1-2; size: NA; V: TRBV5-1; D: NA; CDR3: CASSPSGNNYGYTF; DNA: TGCGCCAGCAGCCCCTCGGGGAACAACTATGGCTACACCTTC
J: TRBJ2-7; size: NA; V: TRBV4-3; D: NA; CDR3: CASSQDFSAYYEQYF; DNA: TGCGCCAGCAGCCAAGATTTCAGCGCGTACTACGAGCAGTACTTC
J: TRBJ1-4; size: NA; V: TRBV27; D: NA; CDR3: CASSPKGVKLFF; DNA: TGTGCCAGCAGTCCCAAAGGGGTCAAACTGTTTTTT
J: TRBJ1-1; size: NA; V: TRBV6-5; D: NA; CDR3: CASTWGGPNTEAFF; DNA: TGTGCCAGCACCTGGGGGGGGCCGAACACTGAAGCTTTCTTT
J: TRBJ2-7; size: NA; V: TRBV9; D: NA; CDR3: CASSPHPRESYEQYF; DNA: TGTGCCAGCAGCCCTCACCCGCGGGAATCCTACGAGCAGTACTTC
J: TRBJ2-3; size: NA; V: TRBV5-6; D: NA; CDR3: CASSLILASTDTQYF; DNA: TGTGCCAGCAGCTTGATTTTGGCTAGCACAGATACGCAGTATTTT
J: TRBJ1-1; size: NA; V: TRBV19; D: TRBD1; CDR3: CASSIGGQGELRAFF; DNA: TGTGCCAGTAGTATAGGAGGACAGGGAGAACTACGGGCTTTCTTT
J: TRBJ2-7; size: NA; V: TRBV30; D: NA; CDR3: CAWDRNYEQYF; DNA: TGTGCCTGGGACAGGAACTACGAGCAGTACTTC
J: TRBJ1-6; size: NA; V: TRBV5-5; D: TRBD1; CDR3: CASSTRDRGSSPLHF; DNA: TGTGCCAGCAGCACGCGGGACAGGGGAAGCTCACCCCTCCACTTT
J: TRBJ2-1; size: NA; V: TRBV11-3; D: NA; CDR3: CASSSDSLSYNEQFF; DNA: TGTGCCAGCAGCTCCGACAGCCTGTCCTACAATGAGCAGTTCTTC
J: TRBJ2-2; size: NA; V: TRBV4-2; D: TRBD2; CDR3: CASSLALGGSIGELFF; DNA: TGTGCCAGCAGCCTTGCTTTGGGCGGGAGTATAGGGGAGCTGTTTTTT
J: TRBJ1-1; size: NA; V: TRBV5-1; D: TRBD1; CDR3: CASSAGQGETEAFF; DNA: TGCGCCAGCAGCGCGGGACAGGGGGAGACTGAAGCTTTCTTT
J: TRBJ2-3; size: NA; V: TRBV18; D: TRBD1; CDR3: CASSRAQGEDTQYF; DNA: TGTGCCAGCTCACGGGCGCAGGGGGAGGATACGCAGTATTTT
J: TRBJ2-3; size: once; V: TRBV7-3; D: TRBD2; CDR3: CASSWGLAGNTDTQYF; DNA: TGTGCCAGCAGCTGGGGACTAGCGGGAAACACAGATACGCAGTATTTT
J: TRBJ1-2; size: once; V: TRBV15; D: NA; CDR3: CATSRGLVGYGYTF; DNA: TGTGCCACCAGCAGGGGATTAGTGGGCTATGGCTACACCTTC
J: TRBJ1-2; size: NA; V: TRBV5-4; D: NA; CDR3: CASSLGASNYGYTF; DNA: TGTGCCAGCAGCTTGGGGGCGTCTAACTATGGCTACACCTTC
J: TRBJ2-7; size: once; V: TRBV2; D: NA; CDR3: CASKKGVYEQYF; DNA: TGTGCCAGCAAAAAGGGGGTCTACGAGCAGTACTTC
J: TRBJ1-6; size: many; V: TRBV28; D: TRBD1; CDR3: CASSLWTGRKDSPLHF; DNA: TGTGCCAGCAGTCTCTGGACAGGGAGGAAAGATTCACCCCTCCACTTT
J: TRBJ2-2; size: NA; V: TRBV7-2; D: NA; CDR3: CASSSARGAGGELFF; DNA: TGTGCCAGCAGCTCCGCCCGGGGGGCCGGGGGGGAGCTGTTTTTT
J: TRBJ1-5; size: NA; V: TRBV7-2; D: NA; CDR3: CASSLEVAQPQHF; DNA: TGTGCCAGCAGCTTAGAGGTGGCTCAGCCCCAGCATTTT
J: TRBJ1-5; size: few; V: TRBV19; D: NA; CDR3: CASSMDLNQPQHF; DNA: TGTGCCAGTAGTATGGATTTGAATCAGCCCCAGCATTTT
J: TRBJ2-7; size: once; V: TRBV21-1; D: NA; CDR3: CASRGSGVSYEQYF; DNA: TGTGCCAGCAGGGGGTCGGGGGTCTCCTACGAGCAGTACTTC
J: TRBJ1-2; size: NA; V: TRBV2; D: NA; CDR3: CASSEAGGGRYTF; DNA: TGTGCCAGCAGTGAAGCGGGGGGTGGTCGTTACACCTTC
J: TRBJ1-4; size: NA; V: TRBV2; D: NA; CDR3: CASSEVEKLFF; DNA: TGTGCCAGCAGTGAGGTGGAAAAACTGTTTTTT
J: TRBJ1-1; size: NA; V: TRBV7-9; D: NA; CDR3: CASSLAWGRTEAFF; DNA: TGTGCCAGCAGCTTAGCGTGGGGGCGGACTGAAGCTTTCTTT
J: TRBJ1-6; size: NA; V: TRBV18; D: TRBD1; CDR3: CASSPSGQGAHSPLHF; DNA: TGTGCCAGCTCACCGAGCGGACAGGGGGCGCATTCACCCCTCCACTTT
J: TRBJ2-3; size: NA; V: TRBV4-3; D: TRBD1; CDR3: CASSQHRGSGGTDTQYF; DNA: TGCGCCAGCAGCCAGCACAGGGGCTCAGGGGGCACAGATACGCAGTATTTT
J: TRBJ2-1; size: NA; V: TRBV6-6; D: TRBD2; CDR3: CASSQGLGASYEQFF; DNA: TGTGCCAGCAGCCAGGGACTAGGGGCCTCCTATGAGCAGTTCTTC
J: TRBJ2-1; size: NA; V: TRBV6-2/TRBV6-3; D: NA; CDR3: CASSTSGIYNEQFF; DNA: TGTGCCAGCAGTACCTCCGGGATCTACAATGAGCAGTTCTTC
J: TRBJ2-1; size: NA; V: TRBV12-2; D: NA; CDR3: CASRLGLAGGPGEQFF; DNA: TGTGCAAGTCGCTTAGGGTTGGCGGGAGGGCCTGGAGAGCAGTTCTTC
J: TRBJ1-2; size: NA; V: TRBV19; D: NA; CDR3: CASSIRGGNNYGYTF; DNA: TGTGCCAGTAGTATTCGAGGGGGGAATAACTATGGCTACACCTTC
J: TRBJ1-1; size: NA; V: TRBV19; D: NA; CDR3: CASALPQAEAFF; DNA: TGTGCCAGTGCACTCCCTCAAGCTGAAGCTTTCTTT
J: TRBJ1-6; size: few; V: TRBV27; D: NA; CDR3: CASSPGGVWGLNSPLHF; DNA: TGTGCCAGCAGCCCGGGGGGCGTCTGGGGTCTCAATTCACCCCTCCACTTT
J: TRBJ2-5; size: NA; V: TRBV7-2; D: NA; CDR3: CASSHRARMGETQYF; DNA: TGTGCCAGCAGCCACCGAGCGAGAATGGGGGAGACCCAGTACTTC
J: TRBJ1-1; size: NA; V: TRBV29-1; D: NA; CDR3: CSVGFAGQNTEAFF; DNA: TGCAGCGTTGGATTCGCAGGGCAGAACACTGAAGCTTTCTTT
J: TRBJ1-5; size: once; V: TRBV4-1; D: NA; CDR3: CASSQDRRGGQPQHF; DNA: TGCGCCAGCAGCCAAGATCGCAGGGGCGGTCAGCCCCAGCATTTT